A selection of T cell receptor beta chains follows, all from one sample in a study of blood T cell repertoires in COVID-19. Generated by immunoSEQ multiplex PCR, the TCRdb table keeps only in-frame clones and is missing some. The table records 110,000 or so clones, approximately 90% of them present only once. The source material was peripheral blood. The receptor source for this set is a human donor with acute or convalescent COVID-19. The donor label of this sample is uncertain. CDR3s include the opening cysteine and the closing phenylalanine or tryptophan. A D gene is named only where the DNA matches it firmly. A clone size is listed for some rows: how often the clone was seen (once, few, many), or a class if it is expanded.

length	V	size	D	J	CDR3	DNA
14	TRBV25-1	once	.	TRBJ2-3	CASSVGGASDTQYF	TGTGCCAGCAGTGTTGGGGGCGCATCAGATACGCAGTATTTT
15	TRBV4-1	.	TRBD1	TRBJ1-1	CASSQLTGANTEAFF	TGCGCCAGCAGCCAATTGACAGGGGCGAACACTGAAGCTTTCTTT
13	TRBV5-4	.	TRBD2	TRBJ2-1	CASSFPGGNEQFF	TGTGCCAGCAGCTTCCCGGGAGGTAATGAGCAGTTCTTC
13	TRBV5-4	.	.	TRBJ1-1	CASSQTLNTEAFF	TGTGCCAGCAGCCAGACACTGAACACTGAAGCTTTCTTT
18	TRBV13	.	TRBD1	TRBJ2-4	CASSLWDRGQKAKNIQYF	TGTGCCAGCAGCTTGTGGGACAGGGGGCAAAAAGCCAAAAACATTCAGTACTTC
13	TRBV2	once	.	TRBJ1-4	CASSLDISEKLFF	TGTGCCAGCAGTTTAGACATTTCGGAAAAACTGTTTTTT
12	TRBV21-1	.	.	TRBJ1-6	CEEGAYNSPLHF	TGTGAGGAGGGGGCGTATAATTCACCCCTCCACTTT
13	TRBV29-1	.	.	TRBJ2-3	CSAERGRGDTQYF	TGCAGCGCCGAACGGGGGAGAGGAGATACGCAGTATTTT
15	TRBV11-2	few	.	TRBJ1-3	CASSAHTSSGNTIYF	TGTGCCAGCAGCGCTCACACCAGCTCTGGAAACACCATATATTTT
16	TRBV4-3	.	.	TRBJ1-3	CASSQDGLSSGNTIYF	TGCGCCAGCAGCCAAGATGGGCTCAGCTCTGGAAACACCATATATTTT
15	TRBV19	.	TRBD1	TRBJ1-2	CASSVGTGPNYGYTF	TGTGCCAGTAGTGTTGGGACAGGGCCTAACTATGGCTACACCTTC
14	TRBV28	once	TRBD1	TRBJ1-2	CASSTGQGAMGYTF	TGTGCCAGCAGTACAGGACAGGGGGCGATGGGCTACACCTTC
19	TRBV7-6	once	.	TRBJ2-1	CASSLVLASGRRSYNEQFF	TGTGCCAGCAGCTTAGTACTAGCAAGCGGAAGACGCTCCTACAATGAGCAGTTCTTC
15	TRBV30	.	.	TRBJ1-4	CAWSPIAQGSEKLFF	TGTGCCTGGAGTCCAATCGCACAGGGTTCTGAAAAACTGTTTTTT
16	TRBV28	.	TRBD1	TRBJ2-3	CASSQAGQGFTDTQYF	TGTGCCAGCAGCCAAGCGGGACAGGGGTTCACAGATACGCAGTATTTT
14	TRBV5-4	few	TRBD1	TRBJ2-5	CASRSADRRETQYF	TGTGCCAGCAGATCGGCGGACAGGCGAGAGACCCAGTACTTC
16	TRBV6-6	.	TRBD2	TRBJ2-1	CASSSGRAVAYNEQFF	TGTGCCAGCAGTAGCGGGAGGGCCGTAGCCTACAATGAGCAGTTCTTC
12	TRBV7-3	.	.	TRBJ2-1	CASSPRYGEQFF	TGTGCCAGCAGCCCCAGGTACGGTGAGCAGTTCTTC
15	TRBV5-1	once	TRBD2	TRBJ2-1	CASSSSGAAYNEQFF	TGCGCCAGCAGTAGTAGCGGGGCCGCCTACAATGAGCAGTTCTTC
18	TRBV6-2/TRBV6-3	.	TRBD1	TRBJ2-1	CASSFPLDRSGFNDEQFF	TGTGCCAGCAGTTTTCCCTTGGACAGGTCAGGTTTTAACGATGAGCAGTTCTTC
13	TRBV6-1	once	.	TRBJ2-7	CASSEGGIYEQYF	TGTGCCAGCAGTGAAGGCGGGATTTATGAGCAGTACTTC
13	TRBV11-3	.	.	TRBJ2-1	CASSYRSYNEQFF	TGTGCCAGCAGCTATCGTTCCTACAATGAGCAGTTCTTC
16	TRBV30	.	TRBD2	TRBJ2-2	CAWTPSGRHGTGELFF	TGTGCCTGGACACCGAGCGGGAGACATGGCACCGGGGAGCTGTTTTTT
15	TRBV7-9	.	.	TRBJ2-1	CASSTRLDSYNEQFF	TGTGCCAGCAGCACGCGACTAGACTCCTACAATGAGCAGTTCTTC
16	TRBV4-2	.	TRBD1	TRBJ1-1	CASSQVGTARNTEAFF	TGTGCCAGCAGCCAAGTAGGGACAGCGAGAAACACTGAAGCTTTCTTT
19	TRBV5-1	.	TRBD1	TRBJ2-6	CASSSKPGQGASGANVLTF	TGCGCCAGCAGCTCGAAGCCGGGACAGGGGGCGTCTGGGGCCAACGTCCTGACTTTC
15	TRBV11-2	few	.	TRBJ2-7	CASSLAPDLTYEQYF	TGTGCCAGCAGCTTAGCCCCGGACTTGACCTACGAGCAGTACTTC
16	TRBV19	.	TRBD1	TRBJ2-6	CASSTTGGGGANVLTF	TGTGCCAGTAGTACGACAGGGGGCGGTGGGGCCAACGTCCTGACTTTC
16	TRBV19	.	.	TRBJ1-5	CASSPYLRQDLQPQHF	TGTGCCAGTAGTCCCTACCTCAGACAGGACCTTCAACCCCAGCATTTT